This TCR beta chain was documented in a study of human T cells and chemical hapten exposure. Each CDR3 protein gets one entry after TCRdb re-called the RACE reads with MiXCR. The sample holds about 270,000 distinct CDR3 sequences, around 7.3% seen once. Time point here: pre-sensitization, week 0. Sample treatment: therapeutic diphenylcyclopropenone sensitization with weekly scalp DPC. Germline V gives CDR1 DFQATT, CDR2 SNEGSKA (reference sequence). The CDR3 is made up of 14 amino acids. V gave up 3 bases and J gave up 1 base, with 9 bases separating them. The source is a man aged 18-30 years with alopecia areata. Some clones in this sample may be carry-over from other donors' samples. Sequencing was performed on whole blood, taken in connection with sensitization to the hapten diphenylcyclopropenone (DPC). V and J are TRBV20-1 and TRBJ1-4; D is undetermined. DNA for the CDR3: TGCAGTGCTAGCGACGGATTAACTAATGAAAAACTGTTTTTT. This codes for CSASDGLTNEKLFF.